Following are 10 T cell receptor beta chains from one sample sequenced in a study of identical twins. Each CDR3 protein is one row after TCRdb ran MiXCR on the 5' RACE reads. The sample records roughly 710,000 distinct CDR3 sequences, around 5.7% being singletons. The sample taken for sequencing was naive T cells sorted from blood. Receptor source: a man between 18 and 35 years old in good health.

A few counts support this clonotype. The rearrangement uses TRBV11-2 and TRBJ2-3; 7 bases agree with TRBD2. The ends lost 5 bases at V and 0 bases at J; junction bases unmatched: 5. Germline lookup yields CDR1 SGHAT and CDR2 FQNNGV. This CDR3 spans 15 amino acids. Here the CDR3 DNA reads TGTGCCAGCAGCCTCAGACTAGCTAGCACAGATACGCAGTATTTT. It translates to CASSLRLASTDTQYF.

The table lists this clonotype with a few counts. This chain joins TRBV12-3 or TRBV12-4 and TRBJ2-2, with 8 bases that match TRBD1. This CDR3 is built from 13 residues. V gave up 8 bases and J gave up 6 bases; unmatched junction bases: 5. CDR3 residues: CASAAGGSGELFF. For the CDR3, the DNA is TGTGCCAGCGCCGCAGGGGGCTCCGGGGAGCTGTTTTTT.

The genes are TRBV20-1 and TRBJ2-7; D gene unclear. This CDR3 spans 14 amino acids. CDR1 is DFQATT, CDR2 SNEGSKA, per germline (reference sequence). Trimming shortened V by 6 bases and J by 0 bases, and 15 bases separated the two germline ends. CDR3: CSAVDGRYSYEQYF. CDR3 in DNA: TGCAGTGCGGTGGATGGCAGGTACTCCTACGAGCAGTACTTC.

This clonotype was seen a handful of times. The chain uses TRBV7-2 and TRBJ2-1; TRBD2 agrees at 7 bases. Germline-derived CDR1 and CDR2 are SGHTA and FQGNSA. V lost 5 bases, J lost 6 bases, and 10 bases stayed unmatched. The CDR3 covers 15 residues. The CDR3 DNA follows: TGTGCCAGCAGCCCCGGGACTACAGCCTCCAATGAGCAGTTCTTC. Its translation: CASSPGTTASNEQFF.

This clonotype was seen ten or more times. This chain links TRBV29-1 with TRBJ2-2, with 7 nucleotides matching TRBD1. Germline values: CDR1 SQVTM, CDR2 ANQGSEA. This CDR3 has 16 amino acids. V was clipped by 6 bases and J by 1 base; unmatched bases: 11. CDR3 in amino acids: CSVLPPGTENTGELFF. The CDR3 DNA sequence: TGCAGCGTCTTGCCCCCCGGGACAGAGAACACCGGGGAGCTGTTTTTT.

This clonotype was observed a handful of times. The chain is built from TRBV11-2 and TRBJ2-3; 10 bases are shared with TRBD2. J was trimmed by 2 bases and V by 4 bases; bases with no gene match: 12. Germline-derived CDR1 and CDR2 are SGHAT and FQNNGV. The CDR3 has 18 residues. CDR3 sequence: CASSSSSGRRRATDTQYF. The CDR3 nucleotides read TGTGCCAGCAGCTCCTCTAGCGGGAGAAGGAGGGCCACAGATACGCAGTATTTT.

V gene TRBV20-1 combines with J gene TRBJ2-1; 10 bases align to TRBD2. V shed 6 bases, J shed 7 bases, and the junction held 12 bases outside the gene matches. This CDR3 spans 15 amino acids. Germline loops: CDR1 DFQATT, CDR2 SNEGSKA (reference sequence). This CDR3 reads CSADRPSGSVNEQFF. CDR3 sequence (DNA): TGCAGTGCCGACCGACCTAGCGGGAGCGTAAATGAGCAGTTCTTC.

This clonotype was detected a few times. V and J are TRBV27 and TRBJ2-7; D is undetermined. This CDR3 comprises 11 residues. V was pared by 10 bases and J by 3 bases, with 10 bases between. Germline values: CDR1 MNHEY, CDR2 SMNVEV (reference sequence). CDR3 in amino acids: CATTGGYEQYF. The CDR3 DNA is TGTGCCACCACCGGCGGCTACGAGCAGTACTTC.

This clonotype was observed a handful of times. The chain couples TRBV5-5 to TRBJ1-3; D may be TRBD1 (6 bases). V lost 0 bases and J lost 11, with 12 bases in between. The CDR3 has 13 amino acids. Per germline, CDR1 SGHKS and CDR2 YYEKEE (reference sequence). CDR3 DNA sequence: TGTGCCAGCAGCTTGGATGACAGGAGATCCATATATTTT. Translated: CASSLDDRRSIYF.

This clonotype was found a few times. This rearrangement joins TRBV30 to TRBJ2-5, with TRBD2 matching 10 bases. The CDR3 runs to 15 residues. Germline values: CDR1 GTSNPN, CDR2 SVGIG (reference sequence). The ends lost 7 bases at V and 4 bases at J; junction bases unmatched: 12. CDR3 bases: TGTGCCTACACCCGACTAGCGGGCTCCCCAGAGACCCAGTACTTC. It translates to CAYTRLAGSPETQYF.